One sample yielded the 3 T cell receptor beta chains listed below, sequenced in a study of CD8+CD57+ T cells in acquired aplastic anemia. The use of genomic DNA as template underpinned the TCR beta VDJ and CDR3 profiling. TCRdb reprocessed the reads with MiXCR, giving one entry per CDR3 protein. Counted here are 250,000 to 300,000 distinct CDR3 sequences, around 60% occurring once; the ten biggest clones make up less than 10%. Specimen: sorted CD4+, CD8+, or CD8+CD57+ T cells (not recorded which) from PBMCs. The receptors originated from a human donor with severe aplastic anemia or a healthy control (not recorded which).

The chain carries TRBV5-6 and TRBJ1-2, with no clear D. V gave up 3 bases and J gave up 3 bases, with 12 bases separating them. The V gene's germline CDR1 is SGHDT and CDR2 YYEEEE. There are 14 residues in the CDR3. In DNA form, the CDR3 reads TGTGCCAGCAGCTCGAACAACGGGCACTATGGCTACACCTTC. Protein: CASSSNNGHYGYTF. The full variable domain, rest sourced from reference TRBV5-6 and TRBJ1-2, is DAGVTQSPTHLIKTRGQQVTLRCSPKSGHDTVSWYQQALGQGPQFIFQYYEEEERQRGNFPDRFSGHQFPNYSSELNVNALLLGDSALYLCASSSNNGHYGYTFGSGTRLTVV.

CDR3 nucleotides: TGCGCCAGCAGGAGGAGGCGGGGGGGCCTAATCATTGGGAATGAGCAGTTCTTC. The encoded protein is CASRRRRGGLIIGNEQFF. This chain joins TRBV10-2 and TRBJ2-1; 9 positions match TRBD2. The CDR3 runs 18 residues. Unmatched junction bases numbered 19, after V lost 6 bases and J lost 7 bases. The V gene's germline CDR1 is WSHSY and CDR2 SAAADI.

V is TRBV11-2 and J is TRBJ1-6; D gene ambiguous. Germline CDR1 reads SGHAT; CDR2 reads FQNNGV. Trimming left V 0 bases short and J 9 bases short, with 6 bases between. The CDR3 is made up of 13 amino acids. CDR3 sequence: CASSLDAASPLHF. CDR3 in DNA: TGTGCCAGCAGCTTAGATGCGGCTTCACCCCTCCACTTT.